This TCR beta chain came from a study of long-term antiretroviral therapy in people with HIV. Study-level findings and limits: Versus controls, repertoires in people with HIV had narrower CDR3 length ranges. Transplant-donor-level diversity was not reached after ART, though diversity increased. Possibly under older ART regimens, blood was drawn between about 2003 and 2017.

To note about this clone: Antigen specificity is unknown.

Sequencing used immunoSEQ v3.0 at survey level. Libraries were prepared by immunoSEQ multiplex PCR; TCRdb keeps only in-frame clonotypes and omits some of them. The table has 25,000 to 35,000 clones, roughly nine tenths seen once; the top ten hold around 6.8%. With 5 bases clipped from V and 6 bases from J, the junction kept 7 bases outside the gene matches. This CDR3 has 14 residues. CDR1 SGHRS and CDR2 YFSETQ come from the germline V gene. The chain has TRBV5-1 and TRBJ2-1; 8 bases are a match to TRBD2. Specimen: unsorted PBMCs, collected around 5 years before starting antiretroviral therapy. The TCR originated in a man in his forties or fifties with HIV. The CDR3: CASRETGGSNEQFF. The CDR3 bases are TGCGCCAGCAGGGAGACGGGGGGGAGCAATGAGCAGTTCTTC.